Presented here are 9 T cell receptor beta chains from one specimen sequenced in a study of T cell repertoires in cytomegalovirus infection. TCRdb recomputed calls from the reads with MiXCR, one row per CDR3 protein. The sample records some 130,000 distinct CDR3 sequences, approximately 30% being singletons. No antigen is known for these receptors. Sequencing used CD8+ T cells from cultured PBMCs, obtained from culture after CMV antigen stimulation. Receptors were obtained from a human donor in good health (CMV status not recorded). Some clones in this sample may be carry-over from other donors' samples.

The chain joins TRBV6-5 to TRBJ2-1, with 10 bases that match TRBD2. CDR3 size: 16 residues. Unmatched junction bases numbered 6, after V lost 0 bases and J lost 7 bases. Germline CDR1 MNHEY, CDR2 SVGAGI. CDR3 in DNA: TGTGCCAGCAGTTACTCGGGGGGGACTAGCGCGAATGAGCAGTTCTTC. Residues: CASSYSGGTSANEQFF.

The chain employs TRBV20-1 and TRBJ2-2, with 7 bases matching TRBD1. The CDR3 is 14 residues long. V trimming: 3 bases; J trimming: 1 base; junction bases outside the gene matches: 2. The germline CDR1 and CDR2 sequences are DFQATT and SNEGSKA (reference sequence). The CDR3 region is CSARGQKNTGELFF. Written as DNA, the CDR3 is TGCAGTGCTAGGGGACAGAAGAACACCGGGGAGCTGTTTTTT.

A few counts support this clonotype. The V call is TRBV7-4, the J call TRBJ2-3; no clear D. This CDR3 contains 12 residues. Germline CDR1 and CDR2: SGHVT and SQSDAQ. With 10 bases removed from V and 7 bases from J, the gap between germline ends came to 15 bases. CDR3 loop: CATDRFGHTQYF. DNA of the CDR3: TGTGCCACCGACCGCTTCGGGCATACGCAGTATTTT.

V and J are TRBV7-2 and TRBJ2-7; weak D call: TRBD2 (6 bases). In germline, CDR1 is SGHTA, CDR2 FQGNSA. The CDR3 length is 14 residues. V gave up 0 bases and J gave up 2 bases, with 8 bases separating them. Here the CDR3 reads CASSLAGGTYEQYF. Written as DNA, the CDR3 is TGTGCCAGCAGCTTAGCGGGCGGGACCTACGAGCAGTACTTC.

Worth noting for this clonotype: An end of the junction differs from the germline gene, which may be a read error. This sequence joins TRBV4-1 and TRBJ1-4, with D possibly TRBD1 on 5 matching bases. The CDR3 is 15 amino acids. Germline CDR1 and CDR2: MGHRA and YSYEKL. The CDR3 region is CASSPYQGEGEKLFF. Written as DNA, the CDR3 is TGTGCCAGCAGCCCCTATCAGGGAGAGGGTGAAAAACTGTTTTTT.

This clonotype was counted between two and nine times. V is TRBV7-9 and J is TRBJ2-4; TRBD1 agrees at 9 bases. CDR1 is SEHNR and CDR2 is FQNEAQ in the germline V gene (reference sequence). The V and J ends lost 1 base and 10 bases, in that order; junction bases with no gene match: 11. The CDR3 covers 16 residues. Here the CDR3 DNA reads TGTGCCAGCAGCTTAGAGAAGGGACAGGGCCTAGGGATTCAGTACTTC. It codes for CASSLEKGQGLGIQYF.

The chain links TRBV24-1 to TRBJ2-3, with 9 bases identical to TRBD2. CDR3 length: 13 residues. Germline loops: CDR1 KGHDR, CDR2 SFDVKD. V shed 9 bases and J 2 bases; nucleotides not matched to a gene: 2. For the CDR3, the DNA is TGTGCCACCTCTAGCGGGGACACAGATACGCAGTATTTT. It encodes CATSSGDTDTQYF.

This clonotype has at least ten counts. The chain links TRBV10-3 to TRBJ1-1, with TRBD1 as a possible D gene (5 bases). Looked up from germline, CDR1 is ENHRY and CDR2 is SYGVKD. This CDR3 is 13 amino acids long. V lost 6 bases and J 4 bases, leaving 12 bases between the germline ends. CDR3 DNA: TGTGCCATCAGAGACTCAGGGACCACTGAAGCTTTCTTT. Protein: CAIRDSGTTEAFF.

This clonotype was counted a few times. The gene calls are TRBV29-1 and TRBJ2-7; perhaps TRBD1 as D (7 bases). The CDR3 has 15 residues. The V end lost 0 bases, the J end lost 4 bases, and 16 bases lay between the germline ends. CDR1 is SQVTM and CDR2 is ANQGSEA in the germline V gene. The CDR3 region is CSVEDQAGGSYEQYF. The CDR3 nucleotides read TGCAGCGTTGAAGATCAGGCAGGGGGGTCGTACGAGCAGTACTTC.